Below, one T cell receptor beta chain is given with its context. Extracted RNA was reverse transcribed into cDNA, the sequencing template. The data were produced by immunoSEQ multiplex PCR, yet TCRdb's version contains in-frame clones alone and is incomplete. The sample contains around 160,000 clones, around 47% of which appear only once. These data are taken from a study of CD8+ T cells in alopecia areata. Study in general: Patients in the treated group were given tofacitinib by mouth, 5 to 10 mg twice a day.

Deletions cut 0 bases from V and 3 bases from J, with 4 bases between. Germline lookup yields CDR1 SGHRS and CDR2 YFSETQ. The CDR3 spans 13 residues. The sample consisted of CD4+ T cells sorted from blood. The chain joins TRBV5-1 to TRBJ2-1; no reliable D call. The clonotype originates from a human donor with alopecia areata. The CDR3 sequence is CASSLELYNEQFF. The DNA of the CDR3 is TGCGCCAGCAGCTTGGAGCTCTACAATGAGCAGTTCTTC.